The 21 T cell receptor beta chains reported below all come from one sample, sequenced in a study of cytomegalovirus exposure and HLA in healthy donors. PCR involved 60 Vbeta and 13 Jbeta primers. Libraries were prepared by immunoSEQ multiplex PCR; TCRdb keeps only in-frame clonotypes and omits some of them. The sample carries 100,000 to 150,000 clones, 65% to 75% recorded once. Sequenced input: PBMCs. The receptors derive from a man aged 40-50 years in good health and CMV-seropositive.

This clone was recorded a few times. The CDR3 DNA reads TGCAGCGCCACTACCGGGGGTAGTGGGGAGCAGTTCTTC. It specifies CSATTGGSGEQFF. The chain uses TRBV29-1 and TRBJ2-1; a weak D match, TRBD2 (6 bases). Germline V gene data show CDR1 as SQVTM and CDR2 as ANQGSEA. The germline V and J ends were trimmed by 7 bases and 10 bases, with 20 bases remaining between them. The CDR3 is 13 residues long.

The J gene is TRBJ2-7, the V gene TRBV28; 8 bases match TRBD2. The germline V gene has CDR1 MDHEN and CDR2 SYDVKM. This CDR3 region has 17 residues. The V segment lost 8 bases and the J segment 4 bases; nucleotides outside the gene matches: 19. CDR3 nucleotide sequence: TGTGCCAGCTCCGGGAGCGGGAGCCTCCAAGGGGGATACGAGCAGTACTTC. Its protein is CASSGSGSLQGGYEQYF.

This sequence joins TRBV25-1 and TRBJ2-3; possibly TRBD2 for D (5 bases). V was shortened by 3 bases and J by 6 bases, with 7 bases between the two germline ends. Germline-derived CDR1 and CDR2 are MGHDK and SYGVNS. The CDR3 is 12 amino acids. The CDR3 sequence is CASSEGSDTQYF. As DNA, the CDR3 is TGTGCCAGCAGTGAGGGGAGCGATACGCAGTATTTT.

This clone was recorded a few times. This sequence joins TRBV25-1 and TRBJ2-7, with a possible D match to TRBD1 (6 bases). Trimming took 3 bases from V and 2 from J, leaving 11 bases between them. The CDR3 has 14 amino acids. Germline lookup yields CDR1 MGHDK and CDR2 SYGVNS. The CDR3: CASSEGATPYEQYF. The CDR3 region has the DNA TGTGCCAGCAGTGAGGGGGCCACCCCCTACGAGCAGTACTTC.

The rearrangement uses TRBV29-1 and TRBJ2-5; 11 nucleotides agree with TRBD2. The tail of the sequence fits TRBJ2-7 better, so the J call may be wrong. The CDR3 runs to 15 residues. The germline gives CDR1 SQVTM, CDR2 ANQGSEA. The chain's CDR3 is CSVDPRLAGSYEQYF. The CDR3 DNA sequence: TGCAGCGTAGATCCCCGACTAGCGGGGTCCTACGAGCAGTACTTC.

The V gene is TRBV18, the J gene TRBJ1-3, with a possible D match to TRBD1 (5 bases). The CDR3 covers 16 residues. Trimming pared 3 bases from V and 1 base from J, leaving 13 bases between. Germline V lookup: CDR1 KGHSH, CDR2 LQKENI. CDR3 sequence reads: CASSPAQGISGNTIYF. The CDR3 coding sequence is TGTGCCAGCTCACCGGCGCAGGGAATTTCTGGAAACACCATATATTTT.

V is TRBV4-3 and J is TRBJ2-7, with D uncertain. Germline CDR1 reads LGHNA; CDR2 reads YSLEER. This CDR3 comprises 14 residues. The germline V and J ends were trimmed by 1 base and 2 bases, with 9 bases remaining between them. CDR3 sequence: CASSQASRTYEQYF. DNA of the CDR3: TGCGCCAGCAGCCAAGCCTCCAGAACCTACGAGCAGTACTTC.

This clone has more than one count but fewer than ten. This rearrangement joins TRBV5-1 to TRBJ2-5, with D possibly being TRBD2 (5 bases). The CDR3 consists of 13 residues. V was pared by 6 bases and J by 0 bases, with 9 bases between. Germline CDR1 SGHRS, CDR2 YFSETQ. The CDR3 DNA reads as TGCGCCAGCATCAGCGGCAACCAAGAGACCCAGTACTTC. It encodes CASISGNQETQYF. Full variable domain (remainder filled in from reference TRBV5-1 and TRBJ2-5): KAGVTQTPRYLIKTRGQQVTLSCSPISGHRSVSWYQQTPGQGLQFLFEYFSETQRNKGNFPGRFSGRQFSNSRSEMNVSTLELGDSALYLCASISGNQETQYFGPGTRLLVL.

The chain is built from TRBV28 and TRBJ1-2, with TRBD1 identical over 9 bases. The CDR3 spans 15 residues. The germline CDR1 and CDR2 sequences are MDHEN and SYDVKM. Losses at the gene ends were 6 bases for V and 4 bases for J; bases not matched to a gene: 9. CDR3 in amino acids: CASRKGTGPFYGYTF. For the CDR3, the DNA is TGTGCCAGCAGAAAAGGGACAGGGCCCTTCTATGGCTACACCTTC.

V and J are TRBV29-1 and TRBJ2-1; D gene unclear. The CDR3 contains 14 residues. In germline, CDR1 is SQVTM, CDR2 ANQGSEA. Between the trimmed V and J ends, which lost 1 base and 3 bases, there was a span of 10 bases. The CDR3 bases are TGCAGCGTTGAAGTGGAACAGCTCTACAATGAGCAGTTCTTC. It translates to CSVEVEQLYNEQFF.

The chain is built from TRBV7-2 and TRBJ2-7; no reliable D call. The CDR3 sequence is 12 residues long. Germline lookup yields CDR1 SGHTA and CDR2 FQGNSA. The germline V and J ends were trimmed by 5 bases and 0 bases, with 5 bases remaining between them. In nucleotides, the CDR3 is TGTGCCAGCAGCCTAACCTCCTACGAGCAGTACTTC. This gives the protein CASSLTSYEQYF.

Only a few counts were recorded for this clone. The V call is TRBV7-2, the J call TRBJ1-2; 10 bases match TRBD1. CDR3 size: 17 residues. The germline V gene has CDR1 SGHTA and CDR2 FQGNSA. V lost 5 bases and J lost 6; bases outside the gene matches: 15. In nucleotides, the CDR3 is TGTGCCAGCAGCCCGAACGCCTTAAGGGACAGGGGTGATGGCTACACCTTC. Amino acid sequence: CASSPNALRDRGDGYTF.

The rearrangement joins TRBV19 to TRBJ2-7; 10 nucleotides match TRBD1. V lost 5 bases to trimming and J lost 3 bases; unmatched junction nucleotides: 4. Germline assignment: CDR1 LNHDA and CDR2 SQIVND (reference sequence). The CDR3 runs to 14 residues. Written as DNA, the CDR3 is TGTGCCAGTAGTCCCCGGGACAGGGGCTACGAGCAGTACTTC. This encodes CASSPRDRGYEQYF.

The chain couples TRBV10-1 to TRBJ2-2, with D perhaps matching TRBD1 (5 bases). The length of the CDR3 is 15 residues. Looked up from germline, CDR1 is WNHNN and CDR2 is SYGVQD (reference sequence). V lost 5 bases and J lost 0, with 10 bases in between. CDR3 sequence (DNA): TGCGCCAGCAGTAACGACAGACCGAACACCGGGGAGCTGTTTTTT. Amino acid sequence: CASSNDRPNTGELFF.

The V gene is TRBV11-2, the J gene TRBJ2-5; 8 positions match TRBD1. This CDR3 has 15 amino acids. Losses at the gene ends were 0 bases for V and 5 bases for J; bases not matched to a gene: 5. Looked up from germline, CDR1 is SGHAT and CDR2 is FQNNGV. The CDR3 DNA reads TGTGCCAGCAGCTTAGACAGGGGGCTGTCGGAGACCCAGTACTTC. It yields the protein CASSLDRGLSETQYF.

This clone appeared once. V is TRBV4-1 and J is TRBJ1-5, with 11 bases aligning to TRBD1. V trimming: 4 bases; J trimming: 6 bases; junction bases outside the gene matches: 5. Germline loops: CDR1 MGHRA, CDR2 YSYEKL. This CDR3 spans 15 amino acids. CDR3 in DNA: TGCGCCAGCAGCCTAGGACAGGGGGCTCGTCAGCCCCAGCATTTT. It is translated as CASSLGQGARQPQHF.

This chain joins TRBV2 and TRBJ2-3, with 9 bases that match TRBD2. V trimming: 4 bases; J trimming: 2 bases; junction bases outside the gene matches: 7. The CDR3 has 16 residues. CDR1 SNHLY and CDR2 FYNNEI come from the germline V gene. CDR3 sequence: CASSAHLAGATDTQYF. CDR3 DNA sequence: TGTGCCAGCAGTGCTCATTTAGCGGGGGCCACAGATACGCAGTATTTT.

This rearrangement joins TRBV7-9 to TRBJ1-5, with D tentatively TRBD1 (5 bases). The CDR3 is 16 amino acids. CDR1 is SEHNR, CDR2 FQNEAQ, per germline (reference sequence). V was clipped by 4 bases and J by 2 bases, with 15 bases between them. CDR3 coding DNA: TGTGCCAGCAGCTCCTCCGGGGGAGGCGGCAATCAGCCCCAGCATTTT. Translating it yields CASSSSGGGGNQPQHF.

The V call is TRBV5-1, the J call TRBJ2-1; 9 bases agree with TRBD1. The J segment lost 2 bases and the V segment lost 0 bases, leaving 0 bases of the junction unmatched. Per the germline V gene, CDR1 is SGHRS and CDR2 is YFSETQ. The CDR3 spans 15 residues. CDR3 bases: TGCGCCAGCAGCTTGGACAGGGGGCCCTACAATGAGCAGTTCTTC. It codes for CASSLDRGPYNEQFF. The whole variable domain, remainder taken from reference TRBV5-1 and TRBJ2-1, is KAGVTQTPRYLIKTRGQQVTLSCSPISGHRSVSWYQQTPGQGLQFLFEYFSETQRNKGNFPGRFSGRQFSNSRSEMNVSTLELGDSALYLCASSLDRGPYNEQFFGPGTRLTVL.

This clone was recorded a few times. V and J are TRBV4-3 and TRBJ2-2; TRBD2 is a possible D gene (5 bases). V was cut by 0 bases and J by 7 bases, with 18 bases left in between. Germline V CDR1 and CDR2: LGHNA, YSLEER. The CDR3 is 17 residues long. The CDR3 loop reads CASSQDTAVARSGELFF. The DNA of the CDR3 is TGCGCCAGCAGCCAAGATACAGCGGTAGCGCGAAGCGGGGAGCTGTTTTTT.

The V call is TRBV6-6, the J call TRBJ1-2, with TRBD1 matching 9 bases. CDR1 and CDR2 (germline): MNHNY, SVGAGI (reference sequence). Trimming cost V 7 bases and J 3 bases; bases outside gene matches: 9. This CDR3 spans 15 amino acids. In DNA form, the CDR3 reads TGTGCCAGCAACCGACGACAGGGGGGAGACTATGGCTACACCTTC. As protein: CASNRRQGGDYGYTF.